Following are 26 T cell receptor beta chains from one sample sequenced in a study of T cell responses to AZD1222 COVID-19 vaccine. Libraries were prepared by immunoSEQ multiplex PCR; TCRdb keeps only in-frame clonotypes and omits some of them. This sample has approximately 71,000 clones, with about 90% found just once. This material consisted of peripheral blood, taken on day 0 of AZD1222 vaccination. Source of these receptors: an adult in good health.

V is TRBV6-5 and J is TRBJ1-2; 9 nucleotides line up with TRBD1. The CDR3 extends over 14 amino acids. V lost 6 bases and J lost 4; bases outside the gene matches: 6. Germline V gene sequence: CDR1 MNHEY, CDR2 SVGAGI. In DNA, the CDR3 is TGTGCCAGCAGACTCGGACAGGGGATCTATGGCTACACCTTC. Protein product: CASRLGQGIYGYTF.

The chain recombines TRBV19 with TRBJ2-7; 7 bases align to TRBD1. This CDR3 region has 13 residues. CDR1 and CDR2 from the germline V gene are LNHDA and SQIVND (reference sequence). The V segment lost 6 bases and the J segment 2 bases; nucleotides outside the gene matches: 4. For the CDR3, the DNA is TGTGCCAGTAGCCAAGACAGGGCCTACGAGCAGTACTTC. Translation gives CASSQDRAYEQYF.

In this sample, this clone turned up once. This chain joins TRBV3-1 (or the pseudogene TRBV3-2) and TRBJ2-7; TRBD2 agrees at 9 bases. With V trimmed by 0 bases and J by 7 bases, 7 bases remained unmatched. Germline V CDR1 and CDR2: LGHDT, YNNKEL (reference sequence). The CDR3 runs 15 residues. The CDR3 sequence: CASSQDRASGMEQYF. The CDR3 DNA follows: TGTGCCAGCAGCCAAGATAGGGCTAGCGGGATGGAGCAGTACTTC.

In this sample, this clone turned up a few times. The genes are TRBV14 and TRBJ2-4; a possible D gene is TRBD2 (6 bases). Germline CDR1 and CDR2: SGHDN and FVKESK. Trimming removed 5 bases at V and 0 bases at J, with 20 bases between. This CDR3 spans 18 amino acids. The CDR3 here is CASSSTGEQRLAKNIQYF. The DNA for the CDR3 is TGTGCCAGCAGCTCGACGGGGGAGCAGAGACTAGCCAAAAACATTCAGTACTTC.

The rearrangement uses TRBV15 and TRBJ2-3, with D perhaps matching TRBD1 (5 bases). This CDR3 is built from 16 residues. Germline V gene lookup returns CDR1 LNHNV and CDR2 YYDKDF (reference sequence). V was trimmed by 0 bases and J by 6 bases, leaving 16 bases between them. The chain's CDR3 is CATSRDWGLKRDTQYF. The CDR3, as DNA: TGTGCCACCAGCAGAGATTGGGGCCTTAAGCGCGATACGCAGTATTTT.

V usage is TRBV7-2 and J usage is TRBJ2-2; TRBD2 agrees at 12 bases. Germline-derived CDR1 and CDR2 are SGHTA and FQGNSA. V gave up 0 bases and J gave up 5 bases; unmatched junction bases: 1. This CDR3 comprises 16 residues. The CDR3 reads CASSLALAGGTGELFF. The CDR3 DNA sequence: TGTGCCAGCAGCTTAGCGCTAGCGGGAGGGACCGGGGAGCTGTTTTTT.

J is TRBJ1-1 and V is TRBV6-4; no definite D call. Germline CDR1 is MRHNA and CDR2 is SNTAGT. V shed 3 bases and J shed 5 bases, with 10 bases lying between them. This CDR3 has 13 amino acids. In DNA, the CDR3 is TGTGCCAGCAGTGAGTCTCAAGGGACTGAAGCTTTCTTT. This gives the protein CASSESQGTEAFF.

The table lists this clone with a few counts. The genes are TRBV6-5 and TRBJ2-7, with D maybe TRBD1 (5 bases). V was cut by 6 bases and J by 4 bases, with 13 bases left in between. CDR1 and CDR2 from the germline V gene are MNHEY and SVGAGI. The CDR3 extends over 13 amino acids. CDR3: CASSPPGMYEQYF. The DNA of the CDR3 is TGTGCCAGCAGCCCCCCAGGGATGTACGAGCAGTACTTC.

This chain links TRBV21-1 with TRBJ2-7; the D call TRBD2 from the table was never checked on the DNA. TRBV21-1 is an annotated pseudogene. The CDR3 covers 14 residues. CDR3: CASSTGTSRYEQYF. The CDR3 coding sequence is TGTGCCAGCAGCACAGGGACTTCGAGGTACGAGCAGTACTTC.

J is TRBJ2-7 and V is TRBV19; D is unclear. V lost 5 bases, J lost 2 bases, and 13 bases lay in between. Germline V lookup: CDR1 LNHDA, CDR2 SQIVND (reference sequence). The CDR3 spans 14 residues. Here the CDR3 DNA reads TGTGCCAGTAGTTGGTCGGCGGCTACCTACGAGCAGTACTTC. This codes for CASSWSAATYEQYF.

Of note for this clone: The sample holds other DNA sequences that translate to the same CDR3. The genes are TRBV6-4 and TRBJ2-3; 12 bases are shared with TRBD2. Per the germline V gene, CDR1 is MRHNA and CDR2 is SNTAGT. The CDR3 spans 16 residues. V was pared by 0 bases and J by 4 bases, with 2 bases of the junction left unmatched. CDR3 residues: CASSDSLAGGADTQYF. In DNA, the CDR3 is TGTGCCAGCAGTGACTCCCTAGCGGGAGGGGCAGATACGCAGTATTTT.

The chain combines TRBV5-1 with TRBJ1-1; the D is unclear. The CDR3 consists of 16 residues. Trimming removed 1 base from V and 0 bases from J, with 13 bases in between. Germline CDR1 SGHRS, CDR2 YFSETQ. CDR3 in DNA: TGCGCCAGCAGCTTGTCGGGCAGTTCACTGAACACTGAAGCTTTCTTT. Translated, it gives CASSLSGSSLNTEAFF.

The chain uses TRBV5-1 and TRBJ2-7; no firm D call. Germline V gene lookup returns CDR1 SGHRS and CDR2 YFSETQ. The CDR3 extends over 17 amino acids. Trimming removed 5 bases at V and 3 bases at J, with 24 bases between. CDR3 sequence reads: CASSYYQRTTKIYEQYF. The CDR3 bases are TGCGCCAGCAGTTATTACCAGCGCACTACCAAAATCTACGAGCAGTACTTC.

This clone was seen a single time. CDR3 nucleotides: TGTGCCAGCCACGGAATAGGGCTAATGAACACTGAAGCTTTCTTT. Translating it yields CASHGIGLMNTEAFF. This chain uses TRBV19 with TRBJ1-1; D ambiguous. The CDR3 has 15 residues. The germline gives CDR1 LNHDA, CDR2 SQIVND (reference sequence). V lost 9 bases to trimming and J lost 0 bases, with 17 bases between them.

V and J are TRBV11-3 and TRBJ2-7, with unresolved D. Germline V gene lookup returns CDR1 SGHNT and CDR2 YENEEA. The CDR3 totals 14 residues. V dropped 0 bases and J dropped 2 bases, with 8 bases sitting between them. The CDR3 DNA reads TGTGCCAGCAGCTTAGATGCACAGACCTACGAGCAGTACTTC. Translated: CASSLDAQTYEQYF.

This chain uses TRBV11-2 with TRBJ1-2; D is perhaps TRBD1 (5 bases). V was cut by 6 bases and J by 1 base, with 12 bases left in between. The CDR3 is 14 residues long. The germline CDR1 and CDR2 sequences are SGHAT and FQNNGV. CDR3 DNA: TGTGCCAGCAGTTCGGGACTGAATAACTATGGCTACACCTTC. Amino acids: CASSSGLNNYGYTF.

The rearrangement joins TRBV19 to TRBJ2-5; 10 nucleotides agree with TRBD2. The V and J ends lost 4 bases and 4 bases, in that order; junction bases with no gene match: 6. The CDR3 consists of 15 residues. Germline lookup yields CDR1 LNHDA and CDR2 SQIVND (reference sequence). As DNA, the CDR3 is TGTGCCAGTAGTAGCCATAGCGGGAGGAGAGAGACCCAGTACTTC. This codes for CASSSHSGRRETQYF.

V usage is TRBV27 and J usage is TRBJ2-3; 7 nucleotides agree with TRBD1. The germline V gene has CDR1 MNHEY and CDR2 SMNVEV (reference sequence). There are 15 residues in the CDR3. The trim removed 0 bases at V and 6 bases at J, leaving 6 bases unmatched. DNA of the CDR3: TGTGCCAGCAGTTTATCGTGGGGACAGTGGGATACGCAGTATTTT. Amino acid sequence: CASSLSWGQWDTQYF.

This chain uses TRBV10-2 with TRBJ2-7; D is uncertain. The CDR3 totals 12 residues. CDR1 and CDR2 (germline): WSHSY, SAAADI. V was cut by 5 bases and J by 5 bases, with 10 bases left in between. The CDR3 spells CASSRSADEQYF. CDR3 in DNA: TGCGCCAGCAGTCGATCGGCTGACGAGCAGTACTTC.

The rearrangement uses TRBV28 and TRBJ1-5, with TRBD1 identical over 7 bases. The germline V gene encodes CDR1 MDHEN and CDR2 SYDVKM. This CDR3 spans 14 amino acids. Trimming cost V 3 bases and J 6 bases; bases outside gene matches: 5. In DNA, the CDR3 is TGTGCCAGCAGTTTGCGACAGGGTATTCAGCCCCAGCATTTT. This translates into CASSLRQGIQPQHF.

The chain couples TRBV30 to TRBJ2-7; the D call may be TRBD1 or TRBD2 (5 bases each). Germline V CDR1 and CDR2: GTSNPN, SVGIG (reference sequence). The CDR3 loop spans 12 amino acids. The V end lost 3 bases, the J end lost 10 bases, and 16 bases lay between the germline ends. The CDR3 DNA sequence: TGTGCCTGGAGGGAATCGGGACGGTCTCAGTACTTC. Amino acids: CAWRESGRSQYF.

The chain links TRBV6-5 to TRBJ2-2; D gene uncertain. The V and J ends lost 2 bases and 0 bases respectively, with 10 bases between them. Germline V gene sequence: CDR1 MNHEY, CDR2 SVGAGI. The CDR3 sequence is 16 residues long. For the CDR3, the DNA is TGTGCCAGCAGTTACAGTTTGATTTCGAACACCGGGGAGCTGTTTTTT. It yields the protein CASSYSLISNTGELFF.

This clone was seen just once. The genes are TRBV29-1 and TRBJ1-5; D uncertain. Trimming took off 6 bases at V and 5 bases at J, with 14 bases between the two ends. This CDR3 contains 13 residues. The V gene's germline CDR1 is SQVTM and CDR2 ANQGSEA. CDR3 in amino acids: CSVEDGPYQPQHF. The CDR3, as DNA: TGCAGCGTAGAGGACGGACCATATCAGCCCCAGCATTTT.

This clone was seen a few times. The chain recombines TRBV2 with TRBJ2-7; 9 bases line up with TRBD1. Trimming at V came to 5 bases and at J to 3 bases, leaving 5 bases not matched to a gene. The CDR3 has 14 residues. CDR1 is SNHLY, CDR2 FYNNEI, per germline. The CDR3 DNA follows: TGTGCCAGCAGTACCGGGACAGGGTTCTACGAGCAGTACTTC. It translates to CASSTGTGFYEQYF.

V and J are TRBV5-4 and TRBJ1-3; 9 bases fit TRBD1. This CDR3 comprises 15 residues. V shed 1 base and J 7 bases; nucleotides not matched to a gene: 6. Per germline, CDR1 SGHNT and CDR2 YYREEE (reference sequence). The CDR3 reads CASSLFGTGWNTIYF. Written as DNA, the CDR3 is TGTGCCAGCAGCTTGTTCGGGACAGGGTGGAACACCATATATTTT.

The rearrangement links TRBV28 to TRBJ1-5, with a tentative D call TRBD1 (5 bases). This CDR3 region has 15 residues. CDR1 is MDHEN, CDR2 SYDVKM, per germline. Trimming stripped 1 base from V and 7 bases from J, with 14 bases between. The CDR3 nucleotides are TGTGCCAGCAGTTTATCTCCGAGGGGTAGCCAGCCCCAGCATTTT. It translates to CASSLSPRGSQPQHF.